These 10 T cell receptor beta chains came from one sample sequenced in a study of blood T cell repertoires in COVID-19. Profiling relied on immunoSEQ multiplex PCR, and the TCRdb table lists in-frame clones only, not all of them. This sample yields tens of thousands of clones, of which around 79% are seen a single time; 18% belongs to the top ten. The sample was peripheral blood. These receptors originate from a man in his fifties or sixties with acute or convalescent COVID-19.

This chain uses TRBV25-1 with TRBJ2-7; maybe TRBD1 (5 bases). CDR1 and CDR2 (germline): MGHDK, SYGVNS. The V end lost 3 bases, the J end lost 9 bases, and 15 bases lay between the germline ends. CDR3 size: 13 residues. The CDR3 loop is CASSDPGRTSQYF. CDR3 nucleotide sequence: TGTGCCAGCAGTGATCCCGGACGGACATCGCAGTACTTC.

The chain links TRBV12-3 or TRBV12-4 to TRBJ1-2; D not resolved. There are 13 residues in the CDR3. V was pared by 4 bases and J by 2 bases, with 8 bases between. CDR3 region: CASSSEGNYGYTF. CDR3 DNA: TGTGCCAGCAGTTCTGAGGGAAACTATGGCTACACCTTC.

The chain has TRBV27 and TRBJ2-5; weak D call: TRBD1 (6 bases). In germline, CDR1 is MNHEY, CDR2 SMNVEV (reference sequence). The CDR3 contains 16 residues. The ends were cut back, 5 bases at V and 2 bases at J, with 18 bases in the middle. The CDR3 DNA is TGTGCCAGCAGTCCCCCCCCAAAACAGGGACAAGAGACCCAGTACTTC. This encodes CASSPPPKQGQETQYF.

The V call is TRBV7-6, the J call TRBJ2-7, with D tentatively TRBD2 (5 bases). CDR1 SGHVS and CDR2 FNYEAQ come from the germline V gene. V was pared by 1 base and J by 7 bases, with 17 bases between. There are 15 residues in the CDR3. CDR3 protein: CASSLGLAPVGEQYF. The CDR3 DNA is TGTGCCAGCAGCTTAGGCCTAGCCCCTGTCGGGGAGCAGTACTTC.

This chain uses TRBV7-9 with TRBJ1-2; D perhaps matches TRBD1 (6 bases). The germline V gene encodes CDR1 SEHNR and CDR2 FQNEAQ (reference sequence). V lost 3 bases, J lost 7 bases, and 6 bases lay in between. This CDR3 has 11 residues. CDR3 DNA: TGTGCCAGCAGCTTGGACAGTGGCTACACCTTC. Translating it yields CASSLDSGYTF.

This clone has only a few counts. The chain uses TRBV5-6 and TRBJ2-1; D is uncertain. CDR3 length equals 13 residues. Germline CDR1 reads SGHDT; CDR2 reads YYEEEE. Deletions cut 2 bases from V and 8 bases from J, with 11 bases between. This CDR3 is CASSFEAPDEQFF. The DNA for the CDR3 is TGTGCCAGCAGCTTTGAGGCCCCCGATGAGCAGTTCTTC.

The chain carries TRBV30 and TRBJ2-5; tentative D call: TRBD2 (5 bases). The CDR3 spans 12 residues. From germline, CDR1 is GTSNPN and CDR2 SVGIG (reference sequence). CDR3 loop: CATGSRRATQYF. Here the CDR3 DNA reads TGTGCTACGGGGAGCCGGCGGGCGACCCAGTACTTC.

The genes are TRBV10-3 and TRBJ1-1, with 7 bases that match TRBD1. The CDR3 extends over 13 amino acids. V shed 5 bases, J shed 0 bases, and the junction held 0 bases outside the gene matches. From germline, CDR1 is ENHRY and CDR2 SYGVKD. DNA of the CDR3: TGTGCCATCAGTCAGGGGGTGAACACTGAAGCTTTCTTT. Translation: CAISQGVNTEAFF.

The table lists this clone with a count of one. This chain joins TRBV27 and TRBJ2-7, with 7 positions matching TRBD1. The CDR3 is 14 amino acids. Germline CDR1 MNHEY, CDR2 SMNVEV (reference sequence). Trimming cost V 5 bases and J 4 bases; bases outside gene matches: 8. CDR3 bases: TGTGCCAGCAGTCAAAGACAGGGCGAATACGAGCAGTACTTC. This sequence encodes CASSQRQGEYEQYF.

The chain is built from TRBV28 and TRBJ1-5, with 9 bases lining up with TRBD1. V trimming: 7 bases; J trimming: 2 bases; junction bases outside the gene matches: 6. The CDR3 has 15 residues. Per germline, CDR1 MDHEN and CDR2 SYDVKM. Here the CDR3 reads CASNTQGAGNQPQHF. Here the CDR3 DNA reads TGTGCCAGCAATACACAGGGGGCCGGCAATCAGCCCCAGCATTTT.